A single sample is the source of the 10 T cell receptor beta chains below, sequenced in a study of metastatic and nonmetastatic thyroid tumors (dated by TCRdb to 2020 to 2021). No patient had received any treatment before thyroid surgery. Libraries were prepared through PCR. For sequencing, an Illumina HiSeq 4000 was employed. TCRdb redid the processing of the public reads, applying fastp at Q25 and MiXCR, and retained in-frame beta chains. The sample table contains about 34,000 clones; only one count was recorded for around a sixth of them. The top ten constitute under 7% of the sample. Sequenced sample: blood. These receptors all stem from a female donor with papillary thyroid cancer or a benign thyroid nodule (not recorded which). Some clones in this sample may be carry-over from other donors' samples.

Comments on this clone: A much bigger clone sits one base away, suggesting this may be a read error. Other DNA sequences within the sample encode an identical CDR3. The chain combines TRBV6-1 with TRBJ1-2, with TRBD1 as a possible D gene (5 bases). The germline CDR1 and CDR2 sequences are MNHNS and SASEGT. Trimming stripped 3 bases from V and 8 bases from J, with 19 bases between. The CDR3 covers 15 residues. CDR3 nucleotides: TGTGCCAGCAGTGAGCGGATCGGGGACGAGAGGGGCTACACCTTC. The encoded protein is CASSERIGDERGYTF.

In its sample, this clone was seen many times. The V and J genes are TRBV27 and TRBJ2-6; perhaps TRBD2 as D (5 bases). This CDR3 contains 13 residues. In germline, CDR1 is MNHEY, CDR2 SMNVEV (reference sequence). V was pared by 6 bases and J by 2 bases, with 5 bases between. CDR3 coding DNA: TGTGCCAGCAGGGGAGCTGGGGCCAACGTCCTGACTTTC. Translation: CASRGAGANVLTF.

This clone has ten or more counts. V and J are TRBV3-1 and TRBJ2-7; D not certain. Germline-derived CDR1 and CDR2 are LGHDT and YNNKEL (reference sequence). The V end lost 3 bases, the J end lost 7 bases, and 7 bases lay between the germline ends. The length of the CDR3 is 11 residues. The CDR3 sequence is CASSQAREQYF. The DNA of the CDR3 is TGTGCCAGCAGCCAGGCCAGGGAGCAGTACTTC.

This clone was found many times. The chain has TRBV20-1 and TRBJ2-7; TRBD2 matches 7 bases. CDR1 and CDR2 (germline): DFQATT, SNEGSKA (reference sequence). The CDR3 sequence is 13 residues long. J gave up 2 bases and V 3 bases, and 4 bases lay outside the gene matches. CDR3 coding DNA: TGCAGTGCTAGTTTCCGGGGGGCCTACGAGCAGTACTTC. Its translation is CSASFRGAYEQYF.

In DNA, the CDR3 is TGCGCCAGCAGTGAGCTATCAGAGTATGGCTACACCTTC. It specifies CASSELSEYGYTF. The chain carries TRBV10-2 and TRBJ1-2; D unresolved. The V end was cut by 2 bases, the J end by 5 bases, with 9 bases between. Germline CDR1 is WSHSY and CDR2 is SAAADI. The CDR3 covers 13 residues.

In its sample, this clone was seen many times. V is TRBV7-9 and J is TRBJ2-1; no clear D. V dropped 5 bases and J dropped 3 bases, with 11 bases sitting between them. Germline assignment: CDR1 SEHNR and CDR2 FQNEAQ (reference sequence). The CDR3 contains 14 residues. The CDR3 region has the DNA TGTGCCAGCAGCCCCGTCCTCGACTACAATGAGCAGTTCTTC. Encoded protein: CASSPVLDYNEQFF.

The chain links TRBV6-1 to TRBJ1-1, with D hard to call. Germline assignment: CDR1 MNHNS and CDR2 SASEGT. CDR3 length: 13 amino acids. Trimming removed 2 bases from V and 5 bases from J, with 9 bases in between. CDR3 bases: TGTGCCAGCAGTGAAATGGTGGGAACTGAAGCTTTCTTT. As protein: CASSEMVGTEAFF.

This clone was observed at least ten times. This rearrangement joins TRBV7-8 to TRBJ2-1, with a possible D match to TRBD1 (6 bases). Per the germline V gene, CDR1 is SGHVS and CDR2 is FQNEAQ. The V and J ends lost 4 bases and 0 bases respectively, with 13 bases between them. This CDR3 comprises 16 residues. CDR3 sequence: CASSYITGSSYNEQFF. The CDR3 DNA reads TGTGCCAGCAGCTACATCACAGGGAGCTCCTACAATGAGCAGTTCTTC.

This clone came up many times. The chain carries TRBV6-1 and TRBJ1-2; tentative D call: TRBD1 (6 bases). Deletions cut 3 bases from V and 2 bases from J, with 13 bases between. Germline assignment: CDR1 MNHNS and CDR2 SASEGT. This CDR3 comprises 15 residues. This chain's CDR3 is CASSDFGGRNYGYTF. Here the CDR3 DNA reads TGTGCCAGCAGTGACTTCGGGGGGCGAAACTATGGCTACACCTTC.

This clone was counted at least ten times. The V call is TRBV19, the J call TRBJ2-1; 12 bases agree with TRBD2. With 5 bases clipped from V and 7 bases from J, the junction kept 6 bases outside the gene matches. The CDR3 has 15 residues. Germline V gives CDR1 LNHDA, CDR2 SQIVND (reference sequence). Here the CDR3 DNA reads TGTGCCAGTAGTGCGCTAGCGGGAGGGTTTAATGAGCAGTTCTTC. Amino acids: CASSALAGGFNEQFF.